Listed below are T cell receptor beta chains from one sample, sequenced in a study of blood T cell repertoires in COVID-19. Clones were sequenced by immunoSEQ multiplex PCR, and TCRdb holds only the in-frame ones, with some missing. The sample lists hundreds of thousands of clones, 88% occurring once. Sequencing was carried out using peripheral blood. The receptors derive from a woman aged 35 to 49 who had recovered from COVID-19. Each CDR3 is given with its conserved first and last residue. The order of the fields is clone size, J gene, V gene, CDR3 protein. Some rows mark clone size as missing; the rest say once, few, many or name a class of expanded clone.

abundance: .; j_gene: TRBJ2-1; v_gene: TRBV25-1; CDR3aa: CASSEAGAKAYNEQFF
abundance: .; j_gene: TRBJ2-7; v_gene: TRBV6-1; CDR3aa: CASSEGQVYEQYF
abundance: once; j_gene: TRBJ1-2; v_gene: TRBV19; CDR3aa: CASRDSQGSGGYTF
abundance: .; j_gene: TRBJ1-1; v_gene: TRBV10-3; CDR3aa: CAISDRVGEAFF
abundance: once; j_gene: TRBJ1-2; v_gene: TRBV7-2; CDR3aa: CASSLARGGETYGYTF
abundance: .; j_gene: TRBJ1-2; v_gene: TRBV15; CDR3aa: CATSRVQEIHGYTF
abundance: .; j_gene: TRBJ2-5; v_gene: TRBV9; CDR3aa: CASSVGGAQTQYF
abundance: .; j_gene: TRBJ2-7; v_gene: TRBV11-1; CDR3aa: CASSPGNGPLHEQYF
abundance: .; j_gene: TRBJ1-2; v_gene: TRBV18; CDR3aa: CASSPPRGGGGYGYTF
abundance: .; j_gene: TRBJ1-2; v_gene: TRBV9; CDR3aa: CASSVDENYGYTF
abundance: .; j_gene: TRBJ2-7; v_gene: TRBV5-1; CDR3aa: CASSLGQAYNEQYF
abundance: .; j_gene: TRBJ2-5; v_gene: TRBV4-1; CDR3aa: CASSQDGARNTQETQYF
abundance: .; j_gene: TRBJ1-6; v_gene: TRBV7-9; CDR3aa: CASSPGRFRPLHF
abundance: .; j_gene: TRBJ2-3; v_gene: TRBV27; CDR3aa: CASSPDTLYTDTQYF
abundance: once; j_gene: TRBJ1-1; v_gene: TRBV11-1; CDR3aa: CASSPRGGGWTEAFF
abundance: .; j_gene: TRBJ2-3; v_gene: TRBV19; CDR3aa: CASRQTGSSDTQYF
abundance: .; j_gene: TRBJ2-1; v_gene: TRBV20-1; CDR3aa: CSASGLRASGRVVNEQFF
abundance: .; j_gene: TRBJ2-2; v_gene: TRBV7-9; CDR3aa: CASSPGGGPRRSGELFF
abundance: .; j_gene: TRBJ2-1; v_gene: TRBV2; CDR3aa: CATWTGLAPGGQFF
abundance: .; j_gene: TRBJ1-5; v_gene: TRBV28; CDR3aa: CASTQGAVQPQHF
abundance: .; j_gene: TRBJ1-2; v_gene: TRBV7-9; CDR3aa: CASSSGGAVSGYTF
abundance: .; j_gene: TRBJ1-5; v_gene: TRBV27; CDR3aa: CASSLPGGRGVQPQHF
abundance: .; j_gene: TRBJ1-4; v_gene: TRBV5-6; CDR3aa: CASSLGGTRSEKLFF
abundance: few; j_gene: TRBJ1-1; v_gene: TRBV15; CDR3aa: CATWGPGTPNTEAFF
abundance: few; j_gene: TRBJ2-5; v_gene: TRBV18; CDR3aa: CASSPPTLRETQYF